Shown below are 26 T cell receptor beta chains from a single sample sequenced in a study of blood T cell repertoires in COVID-19. TCRdb's table, derived via immunoSEQ multiplex PCR, lists solely in-frame clones and lacks some. The sample includes around 500,000 clones, around 89% of them seen just once. Sequenced: PBMCs or T cells enriched from blood (not recorded which). The receptors derive from a woman in her 40s who had recovered from COVID-19.

The chain employs TRBV7-9 and TRBJ2-1; possibly TRBD2 for D (5 bases). V lost 5 bases and J lost 5, with 16 bases in between. Germline V gives CDR1 SEHNR, CDR2 FQNEAQ (reference sequence). The CDR3 has 15 amino acids. Written as DNA, the CDR3 is TGTGCCAGCAGCGCCGGACTGGCGGGTGACAATGAGCAGTTCTTC. Translating gives CASSAGLAGDNEQFF.

This clone was seen only a few times. V is TRBV18 and J is TRBJ1-2; 7 nucleotides line up with TRBD1. Germline CDR1 KGHSH, CDR2 LQKENI. The CDR3 has 13 residues. V trimming: 3 bases; J trimming: 8 bases; junction bases outside the gene matches: 6. CDR3 residues: CASSPTGAQGYTF. Written as DNA, the CDR3 is TGTGCCAGCTCACCTACAGGGGCCCAGGGCTACACCTTC.

This clone was seen a single time. The rearrangement joins TRBV9 to TRBJ1-6; the D gene is possibly TRBD1 (6 bases). The germline gives CDR1 SGDLS, CDR2 YYNGEE. With 0 bases removed from V and 8 bases from J, the gap between germline ends came to 24 bases. The CDR3 length is 19 residues. CDR3 sequence: CASSVGGGGYPPADSPLHF. For the CDR3, the DNA is TGTGCCAGCAGCGTAGGGGGAGGGGGATACCCTCCCGCGGATTCACCCCTCCACTTT.

The V gene is TRBV7-9, the J gene TRBJ1-1; D gene ambiguous. Trimming took off 1 base at V and 11 bases at J, with 11 bases between the two ends. Germline V gene lookup returns CDR1 SEHNR and CDR2 FQNEAQ (reference sequence). This CDR3 region has 12 residues. CDR3 DNA: TGTGCCAGCAGCTTAGAAGAGGTGAGGGCTTTCTTT. As protein: CASSLEEVRAFF.

The CDR3 sequence is CASSDSSGSSTDTQYF. The CDR3 DNA sequence: TGCGCCAGCAGTGACAGTAGCGGCTCTAGCACAGATACGCAGTATTTT. The gene calls are TRBV10-1 and TRBJ2-3; TRBD2 is a possible D gene (6 bases). The germline V gene has CDR1 WNHNN and CDR2 SYGVQD (reference sequence). This CDR3 has 16 amino acids. V lost 3 bases to trimming and J lost 0 bases, with 13 bases between them.

The gene calls are TRBV2 and TRBJ1-2, with a possible D match to TRBD1 (6 bases). The CDR3 has 16 amino acids. Trimming took 2 bases from V and 5 from J, leaving 18 bases between them. CDR1 SNHLY and CDR2 FYNNEI come from the germline V gene. The CDR3 DNA reads as TGTGCCAGCAGTGAAAGGGGGGGCTTTATTACTTATGGCTACACCTTC. Translation gives CASSERGGFITYGYTF.

This chain connects TRBV6-2 or TRBV6-3 to TRBJ1-2; 8 bases align to TRBD1. CDR3 length: 15 amino acids. With V trimmed by 4 bases and J by 6 bases, 10 bases remained unmatched. Germline CDR1 MNHEY, CDR2 SVGEGT. The CDR3 nucleotides read TGTGCCAGCAGTTCCACGGGAGGACAGGGTCATGGCTACACCTTC. This encodes CASSSTGGQGHGYTF.

This chain links TRBV5-1 with TRBJ1-4; 7 positions match TRBD1. V gave up 4 bases and J gave up 4 bases; unmatched junction bases: 7. Looked up from germline, CDR1 is SGHRS and CDR2 is YFSETQ. CDR3 length equals 15 residues. The CDR3 sequence is CASSRLTGINEKLFF. The CDR3 DNA is TGCGCCAGCAGCCGCCTGACAGGGATTAATGAAAAACTGTTTTTT.

This rearrangement joins TRBV7-6 to TRBJ2-1; TRBD2 matches at 7 bases. V lost 5 bases to trimming and J lost 5 bases; unmatched junction nucleotides: 9. CDR3 length: 15 amino acids. CDR1 SGHVS and CDR2 FNYEAQ come from the germline V gene. The CDR3 DNA is TGTGCCAGCAGCCCCCGGGAGGTACTGAACAATGAGCAGTTCTTC. Its protein product is CASSPREVLNNEQFF.

This chain uses TRBV11-2 with TRBJ1-2; D is perhaps TRBD1 (6 bases). CDR3 length: 17 residues. V was trimmed by 6 bases and J by 5 bases, leaving 25 bases between them. CDR1 SGHAT and CDR2 FQNNGV come from the germline V gene. The CDR3 loop is CASSKGTTGLAYYGYTF. Here the CDR3 DNA reads TGTGCCAGCAGTAAGGGTACGACAGGTCTCGCCTATTATGGCTACACCTTC.

The chain is built from TRBV5-4 and TRBJ1-1, with TRBD1 matching 9 bases. Germline CDR1 is SGHNT and CDR2 is YYREEE (reference sequence). The V segment lost 4 bases and the J segment 3 bases; nucleotides outside the gene matches: 7. The CDR3 covers 15 residues. The CDR3 sequence is CASSGKDRGDTEAFF. CDR3 coding DNA: TGTGCCAGCAGCGGCAAAGACAGGGGGGACACTGAAGCTTTCTTT.

The chain joins TRBV6-5 to TRBJ1-2; D is unresolved. Deletions cut 2 bases from V and 1 base from J, with 8 bases between. Germline CDR1 is MNHEY and CDR2 is SVGAGI. The CDR3 has 14 residues. The CDR3: CASSYRHDNYGYTF. DNA of the CDR3: TGTGCCAGCAGTTACCGACACGATAACTATGGCTACACCTTC.

CDR3: CASSSGQGANNAEAFF. As DNA, the CDR3 is TGCGCCAGCAGCTCGGGACAGGGGGCCAATAACGCTGAAGCTTTCTTT. The chain links TRBV5-1 to TRBJ1-1, with TRBD1 matching over 12 bases. The CDR3 loop spans 16 amino acids. J gave up 6 bases and V 3 bases, and 9 bases lay outside the gene matches. Germline CDR1 reads SGHRS; CDR2 reads YFSETQ.

This chain joins TRBV29-1 and TRBJ1-2; TRBD1 is a possible D gene (5 bases). V lost 6 bases and J 1 base, leaving 18 bases between the germline ends. Germline values: CDR1 SQVTM, CDR2 ANQGSEA. This CDR3 is built from 15 residues. CDR3 loop: CSVQAGHAINYGYTF. The CDR3 DNA is TGCAGCGTCCAAGCGGGGCACGCTATTAACTATGGCTACACCTTC.

The rearrangement links TRBV19 to TRBJ1-2; D unresolved. Trimming took 4 bases from V and 7 from J, leaving 4 bases between them. The CDR3 is 10 residues long. CDR1 is LNHDA, CDR2 SQIVND, per germline (reference sequence). For the CDR3, the DNA is TGTGCCAGTAGTAACGGTGGCTACACCTTC. This translates into CASSNGGYTF.

The CDR3, as DNA: TGTGCCAGCAGCCCGTATCGGGTGGCGCTCACCTCAAAAGAAAACATTCAGTACTTC. As protein: CASSPYRVALTSKENIQYF. V is TRBV7-2 and J is TRBJ2-4; D is uncertain. The V end was cut by 5 bases, the J end by 5 bases, with 28 bases between. The CDR3 is 19 amino acids. In germline, CDR1 is SGHTA, CDR2 FQGNSA.

On this clone itself: This sample also contains other DNA sequences that code for the same CDR3. The chain recombines TRBV2 with TRBJ2-5; the match to TRBD2 covers 7 bases. The CDR3 consists of 13 residues. The trim removed 8 bases at V and 4 bases at J, leaving 7 bases unmatched. From germline, CDR1 is SNHLY and CDR2 FYNNEI. The CDR3 nucleotides are TGTGCCAGCGGACCGGGGGGTAGAGAGACCCAGTACTTC. It codes for CASGPGGRETQYF.

This clone appeared a single time. The chain uses TRBV11-2 and TRBJ2-7, with a weak D call TRBD2 (6 bases). The germline CDR1 and CDR2 sequences are SGHAT and FQNNGV. The V end was cut by 5 bases, the J end by 2 bases, with 13 bases between. This CDR3 is built from 14 residues. CDR3 nucleotides: TGTGCCAGCAGCATACGCGGGGCAGCCTACGAGCAGTACTTC. Translated: CASSIRGAAYEQYF.

The CDR3 DNA reads as TGTGCCAGCAGTTCTAGGACTAGCGGGAGCCGCTCGTTGCGCACAGATACGCAGTATTTT. Its translation: CASSSRTSGSRSLRTDTQYF. This chain connects TRBV27 to TRBJ2-3; 13 nucleotides line up with TRBD2. Losses at the gene ends were 4 bases for V and 1 base for J; bases not matched to a gene: 14. From germline, CDR1 is MNHEY and CDR2 SMNVEV (reference sequence). CDR3 length equals 20 residues.

This rearrangement joins TRBV7-9 to TRBJ1-1, with D maybe TRBD1 (6 bases). The CDR3 covers 14 residues. V lost 5 bases and J lost 10, with 20 bases in between. In germline, CDR1 is SEHNR, CDR2 FQNEAQ (reference sequence). The CDR3: CASSGEGTSVAAFF. CDR3 DNA: TGTGCCAGCAGCGGAGAGGGGACATCCGTGGCAGCTTTCTTT.

This chain joins TRBV4-2 and TRBJ1-2; tentatively, D is TRBD1 (5 bases). Deletions cut 0 bases from V and 2 bases from J, with 10 bases between. CDR1 is LGHNA, CDR2 YNFKEQ, per germline. The length of the CDR3 is 15 residues. CDR3 protein: CASSQDVRGNYGYTF. For the CDR3, the DNA is TGTGCCAGCAGCCAAGATGTAAGGGGAAACTATGGCTACACCTTC.

The CDR3, as DNA: TGTGCCACCAGTGACCCTTGGCTAGGCAGTGAGCAGTTCTTC. The encoded protein is CATSDPWLGSEQFF. This chain connects TRBV24-1 to TRBJ2-1; D is unresolved. Trimming left V 4 bases short and J 9 bases short, with 15 bases between. The germline CDR1 and CDR2 sequences are KGHDR and SFDVKD. The CDR3 is 14 amino acids.

The rearrangement joins TRBV3-1 (or the pseudogene TRBV3-2) to TRBJ2-7, with D unresolved. Germline loops: CDR1 LGHDT, CDR2 YNNKEL (reference sequence). This CDR3 comprises 16 residues. Trimming took off 3 bases at V and 3 bases at J, with 18 bases between the two ends. DNA for the CDR3: TGTGCCAGCAGCCATTCCTCAGGTCATATGATCTACGAGCAGTACTTC. Encoded protein: CASSHSSGHMIYEQYF.

The gene calls are TRBV7-8 and TRBJ1-5, with D unclear. V dropped 5 bases and J dropped 5 bases, with 19 bases sitting between them. The germline V gene has CDR1 SGHVS and CDR2 FQNEAQ. The CDR3 consists of 16 residues. CDR3 sequence: CASSRGRSGTDQPQHF. CDR3 nucleotides: TGTGCCAGCAGCCGAGGTCGATCAGGAACCGATCAGCCCCAGCATTTT.

The rearrangement uses TRBV28 and TRBJ1-1, with 7 bases that match TRBD1. Germline CDR1 and CDR2: MDHEN and SYDVKM. The ends lost 8 bases at V and 0 bases at J; junction bases unmatched: 6. CDR3 length: 14 residues. The CDR3 is CASRQGRMNTEAFF. CDR3 DNA sequence: TGTGCCAGCCGACAGGGCCGCATGAACACTGAAGCTTTCTTT.

This chain joins TRBV11-2 and TRBJ1-1, with 9 bases fitting TRBD1. V was pared by 6 bases and J by 4 bases, with 9 bases of the junction left unmatched. The germline CDR1 and CDR2 sequences are SGHAT and FQNNGV. This CDR3 contains 15 residues. The CDR3 region is CASSSYRGPSTEAFF. DNA of the CDR3: TGTGCCAGCAGTTCATACAGGGGGCCTTCCACTGAAGCTTTCTTT. The entire variable domain, with the rest obtained from reference TRBV11-2 and TRBJ1-1, is as follows: EAGVAQSPRYKIIEKRQSVAFWCNPISGHATLYWYQQILGQGPKLLIQFQNNGVVDDSQLPKDRFSAERLKGVDSTLKIQPAKLEDSAVYLCASSSYRGPSTEAFFGQGTRLTVV.